These 5 T cell receptor beta chains were all obtained from the same sample, sequenced in a study of regulatory T cells in long-lasting Graves disease (dated by TCRdb to 2020 to 2023). Libraries were prepared through multiplex PCR. Sequencing was performed on an Illumina HiSeq 4000. To build TCR beta libraries, CDR3 regions were amplified by Arm-PCR using iRepertoire HTBI primers. TCRdb applied fastp at Q25 and MiXCR to the public reads, then kept only in-frame beta chains. Rows with one shared CDR3 protein collapse into an entry with the most common genes and DNA. The sample records 300,000 to 350,000 distinct CDR3 sequences, around a fifth of which are singletons. In total, the top ten clones hold less than 35% of the sample. What this sample's time point label stands for: persistent/refractory GD, antithyroid drugs over 5 years with positive TRAb. For both TCR sequencing and RNA sequencing, RNA was extracted from PBMCs using TRIzol.

The sequencing here drew on peripheral blood mononuclear cells (PBMCs), taken when the disease was refractory, from a patient treated with antithyroid drugs. The receptors derive from a female donor with Graves disease.

The sample holds a few counts of this clonotype. The V call is TRBV7-2, the J call TRBJ2-4; 7 nucleotides line up with TRBD1. Per germline, CDR1 SGHTA and CDR2 FQGNSA. This CDR3 has 16 amino acids. J gave up 4 bases and V 4 bases, and 10 bases lay outside the gene matches. CDR3 sequence: CASSSSRTGDKNIQYF. The DNA for the CDR3 is TGTGCCAGCAGCTCAAGCCGGACAGGAGATAAAAACATTCAGTACTTC.

The chain is built from TRBV5-8 and TRBJ1-1; 7 nucleotides line up with TRBD1. Germline V gene data show CDR1 as SGHTS and CDR2 as YDEGEE. The CDR3 totals 14 residues. V dropped 5 bases and J dropped 3; count of bases not matched to a gene: 7. The CDR3, as DNA: TGTGCCAGCAGAAGGGACAGCGGGTACACTGAAGCTTTCTTT. It yields the protein CASRRDSGYTEAFF.

This clonotype has ten or more counts. The chain links TRBV5-1 to TRBJ1-1; weak D call: TRBD1 (5 bases). CDR3 length: 15 residues. Germline V gene sequence: CDR1 SGHRS, CDR2 YFSETQ. V lost 4 bases, J lost 2 bases, and 15 bases lay in between. The CDR3 is CASSGQGGINTEAFF. CDR3 sequence (DNA): TGCGCCAGCAGCGGGCAGGGAGGGATCAACACTGAAGCTTTCTTT.

This clonotype was picked up many times. The rearrangement links TRBV7-2 to TRBJ2-7; 11 positions match TRBD2. J gave up 7 bases and V 5 bases, and 16 bases lay outside the gene matches. The CDR3 covers 17 residues. Looked up from germline, CDR1 is SGHTA and CDR2 is FQGNSA. The CDR3 DNA reads TGTGCCAGCAGCGGAGACCTAGGGCTAGCGGGAGGTCGGGAGCAGTACTTC. Protein sequence: CASSGDLGLAGGREQYF.

The rearrangement uses TRBV6-2 or TRBV6-3 and TRBJ2-2; D might be TRBD2 (7 bases). The CDR3 has 16 amino acids. The germline V gene encodes CDR1 MNHEY and CDR2 SVGEGT. V lost 7 bases to trimming and J lost 3 bases, with 18 bases between them. For the CDR3, the DNA is TGTGCCAGCATTGGGGGGGGCAGTGCCGACACCGGGGAGCTGTTTTTT. Protein sequence: CASIGGGSADTGELFF.